This T cell receptor beta chain stems from a study of blood T cell repertoires in COVID-19. In the study overall: From the United States, Italy and Spain came samples of acute and convalescent COVID-19. Sources were T cells, B-cell-depleted T cells, or PBMCs; the material itself was cDNA or gDNA.

CDR3 length: 14 residues. V dropped 10 bases and J dropped 6 bases, with 17 bases sitting between them. Germline loops: CDR1 KGHDR, CDR2 SFDVKD. Study processing details: Reference gene primer amplification gave nucleated cell count estimates. Repertoires were generated with immunoSEQ multiplex PCR, while TCRdb's copy carries only in-frame clones and drops some. Clone size and the V and J calls come from that table; the DNA yielded D and trimming. The sample lists some 320,000 clones; 85% were seen once. This clonotype was obtained from a human donor in a cohort sampled during active COVID-19. The sequenced sample was peripheral blood. This chain connects TRBV24-1 to TRBJ2-2; D may be TRBD2 (6 bases). CDR3 sequence: CATDRGLGSGELFF. The CDR3 DNA reads TGTGCCACGGATCGGGGGTTGGGTTCCGGGGAGCTGTTTTTT.